The 22 T cell receptor beta chains listed next were all sequenced from one sample in a study of T cell responses to AZD1222 COVID-19 vaccine. Method: immunoSEQ multiplex PCR; TCRdb's copy keeps in-frame clones and lacks some. There are around 190,000 clones in the sample; roughly 88% occur only once, and 11% lies in the top ten. The sample here was peripheral blood, taken 28 days after the second AZD1222 dose. The receptors stem from an adult who received the AZD1222 COVID-19 vaccine.

The chain has TRBV7-3 and TRBJ1-5; D call uncertain. The CDR3 runs 13 residues. Germline V gene sequence: CDR1 SGHTA, CDR2 FQGTGA. V was clipped by 5 bases and J by 5 bases, with 10 bases between them. CDR3: CASSQRRDQPQHF. CDR3 sequence (DNA): TGTGCCAGCAGCCAACGGCGGGATCAGCCCCAGCATTTT.

In this sample, this clone turned up a few times. CDR3 protein: CASSRTGGATDTQYF. The CDR3 nucleotides are TGTGCCAGCAGCAGGACAGGGGGCGCCACAGATACGCAGTATTTT. The V and J genes are TRBV5-8 and TRBJ2-3; 11 positions agree with TRBD1. Germline CDR1 and CDR2: SGHTS and YDEGEE. There are 15 residues in the CDR3. V was pared by 4 bases and J by 2 bases, with 3 bases of the junction left unmatched.

The rearrangement links TRBV24-1 to TRBJ2-7; 12 bases fit TRBD1. V was clipped by 8 bases and J by 7 bases; unmatched bases: 8. From germline, CDR1 is KGHDR and CDR2 SFDVKD. This CDR3 comprises 14 residues. Written as DNA, the CDR3 is TGTGCCACCACCGACCGGGACAGGGGGCAGGAGCAGTACTTC. Translating it yields CATTDRDRGQEQYF.

This chain joins TRBV9 and TRBJ2-3; a weak D match, TRBD2 (6 bases). CDR3 length: 16 amino acids. V was pared by 2 bases and J by 4 bases, with 17 bases between. CDR1 is SGDLS, CDR2 YYNGEE, per germline. CDR3: CASSVALTSSPDTQYF. The CDR3 bases are TGTGCCAGCAGCGTCGCATTGACTAGTAGTCCAGATACGCAGTATTTT.

The V and J genes are TRBV6-6 and TRBJ2-3; D tentatively reads TRBD1 or TRBD2 (5 bases each). V was shortened by 2 bases and J by 8 bases, with 17 bases between the two germline ends. The V gene's germline CDR1 is MNHNY and CDR2 SVGAGI (reference sequence). This CDR3 contains 15 residues. The CDR3 bases are TGTGCCAGCAGTTACCGGGGCCCCCTGTGGGGTACGCAGTATTTT. Protein product: CASSYRGPLWGTQYF.

There are a few counts of this clone. V gene TRBV6-1 combines with J gene TRBJ2-7, with 7 positions matching TRBD1. The CDR3 extends over 13 amino acids. Per the germline V gene, CDR1 is MNHNS and CDR2 is SASEGT. Losses at the gene ends were 3 bases for V and 3 bases for J; bases not matched to a gene: 2. This CDR3 reads CASSETGIYEQYF. In DNA, the CDR3 is TGTGCCAGCAGTGAGACAGGGATCTACGAGCAGTACTTC.

For this clone: The same CDR3 also results from other DNA sequences found in this sample. V and J are TRBV5-1 and TRBJ1-2, with D unclear. The germline gives CDR1 SGHRS, CDR2 YFSETQ. V lost 0 bases to trimming and J lost 0 bases, with 6 bases between them. The CDR3 consists of 14 residues. In nucleotides, the CDR3 is TGCGCCAGCAGCTTGGGTACGGCTAACTATGGCTACACCTTC. Residues: CASSLGTANYGYTF.

The chain combines TRBV9 with TRBJ1-1; D remains unclear. This CDR3 has 14 residues. The germline gives CDR1 SGDLS, CDR2 YYNGEE. The V and J ends lost 0 bases and 2 bases respectively, with 8 bases between them. The CDR3 bases are TGTGCCAGCAGCGTAGGACCGGCAAACACTGAAGCTTTCTTT. It codes for CASSVGPANTEAFF.

The chain employs TRBV14 and TRBJ2-2; D unresolved. The germline gives CDR1 SGHDN, CDR2 FVKESK. The CDR3 has 13 amino acids. Trimming removed 4 bases at V and 6 bases at J, with 9 bases between. The CDR3: CASSPARSGELFF. DNA of the CDR3: TGTGCCAGCAGCCCAGCCCGTTCCGGGGAGCTGTTTTTT.

The chain couples TRBV28 to TRBJ2-5; D is possibly TRBD2 (6 bases). This CDR3 comprises 14 residues. With 6 bases removed from V and 4 bases from J, the gap between germline ends came to 15 bases. CDR1 is MDHEN, CDR2 SYDVKM, per germline. The CDR3 coding sequence is TGTGCCAGCAGCTTACCGGGGACTTTAGAGACCCAGTACTTC. Protein: CASSLPGTLETQYF.

The chain joins TRBV6-5 to TRBJ1-4, with TRBD1 matching over 8 bases. After removal of 6 bases from V and 5 bases from J, the junction contained 8 bases not matched to a gene. The germline V gene has CDR1 MNHEY and CDR2 SVGAGI. This CDR3 region has 15 residues. CDR3 region: CASRGWDRRNEKLFF. As DNA, the CDR3 is TGTGCCAGCAGGGGATGGGACAGGAGAAATGAAAAACTGTTTTTT.

There are a few counts of this clone. The CDR3 loop reads CAWMPRDRVNQPQHF. The DNA of the CDR3 is TGTGCCTGGATGCCCCGGGACAGGGTCAATCAGCCCCAGCATTTT. The chain carries TRBV30 and TRBJ1-5, with 9 bases identical to TRBD1. Trimming took 4 bases from V and 3 from J; bases not matched to a gene: 7. CDR1 is GTSNPN and CDR2 is SVGIG in the germline V gene (reference sequence). The CDR3 sequence is 15 residues long.

This rearrangement joins TRBV2 to TRBJ2-3; a possible D gene is TRBD1 (6 bases). Trimming shortened V by 3 bases and J by 4 bases, and 14 bases separated the two germline ends. Germline CDR1 and CDR2: SNHLY and FYNNEI. This CDR3 is 15 amino acids long. CDR3 amino acids: CASSDTGLEADTQYF. Written as DNA, the CDR3 is TGTGCCAGCAGTGACACAGGGTTAGAGGCAGATACGCAGTATTTT.

This chain links TRBV7-9 with TRBJ1-2, with 9 bases matching TRBD1. CDR1 is SEHNR and CDR2 is FQNEAQ in the germline V gene (reference sequence). V lost 5 bases, J lost 5 bases, and 9 bases stayed unmatched. The CDR3 covers 15 residues. CDR3: CASSQGGQGGYGYTF. Here the CDR3 DNA reads TGTGCCAGCAGCCAAGGGGGACAGGGAGGATATGGCTACACCTTC.

The chain recombines TRBV5-4 with TRBJ2-5; D gene unclear. Looked up from germline, CDR1 is SGHNT and CDR2 is YYREEE (reference sequence). CDR3 length: 13 residues. V gave up 0 bases and J gave up 5 bases, with 8 bases separating them. This CDR3 reads CASSLELMETQYF. CDR3 in DNA: TGTGCCAGCAGCTTGGAACTAATGGAGACCCAGTACTTC.

The chain couples TRBV19 to TRBJ1-5, with 11 bases lining up with TRBD1. V dropped 4 bases and J dropped 7; count of bases not matched to a gene: 6. The germline V gene encodes CDR1 LNHDA and CDR2 SQIVND (reference sequence). The CDR3 loop spans 15 amino acids. In DNA form, the CDR3 reads TGTGCCAGTAGTAGAGGGACAGGGGGAGGGCAGCCCCAGCATTTT. Its translation: CASSRGTGGGQPQHF.

V is TRBV7-6 and J is TRBJ1-4; D is possibly TRBD1 (5 bases). V dropped 5 bases and J dropped 8 bases, with 18 bases sitting between them. This CDR3 spans 15 amino acids. The germline V gene has CDR1 SGHVS and CDR2 FNYEAQ. The CDR3 sequence: CASSPRGGVTEKLFF. The CDR3 DNA sequence: TGTGCCAGCAGCCCAAGGGGTGGCGTGACCGAAAAACTGTTTTTT.

The chain is built from TRBV27 and TRBJ2-2, with D tentatively TRBD1 or TRBD2 (5 bases each). The ends were cut back, 3 bases at V and 4 bases at J, with 18 bases in the middle. Germline CDR1 is MNHEY and CDR2 is SMNVEV (reference sequence). The CDR3 sequence is 17 residues long. The CDR3 protein is CASSFFPSRDPTGELFF. DNA for the CDR3: TGTGCCAGCAGTTTTTTCCCCTCTAGGGACCCCACCGGGGAGCTGTTTTTT.

The rearrangement uses TRBV18 and TRBJ1-1; 8 bases agree with TRBD1. The CDR3 is 19 residues long. Unmatched junction bases numbered 17, after V lost 2 bases and J lost 3 bases. The germline CDR1 and CDR2 sequences are KGHSH and LQKENI. Here the CDR3 DNA reads TGTGCCAGCTCACCAACAATTATAGGACAGGGTCTCTCGGACACTGAAGCTTTCTTT. This encodes CASSPTIIGQGLSDTEAFF.

This chain joins TRBV5-1 and TRBJ2-2; D may be TRBD1 (7 bases). Germline V gene lookup returns CDR1 SGHRS and CDR2 YFSETQ. The CDR3 spans 17 residues. The V and J ends lost 7 bases and 7 bases respectively, with 26 bases between them. CDR3 nucleotides: TGCGCCAGCCGAGGCCAGGGGGGATACAAGAAGGACGGGGAGCTGTTTTTT. It translates to CASRGQGGYKKDGELFF. Looking up the rest from reference TRBV5-1 and TRBJ2-2 gives the full variable domain: KAGVTQTPRYLIKTRGQQVTLSCSPISGHRSVSWYQQTPGQGLQFLFEYFSETQRNKGNFPGRFSGRQFSNSRSEMNVSTLELGDSALYLCASRGQGGYKKDGELFFGEGSRLTVL.

The rearrangement links TRBV23-1 to TRBJ1-1, with D hard to call. TRBV23-1 is assigned to the ORF class and has an uncertain function. The germline V and J ends were trimmed by 0 bases and 5 bases, with 7 bases remaining between them. This CDR3 has 13 residues. The CDR3 is CASSQSGRTEAFF. The CDR3 DNA follows: TGCGCCAGCAGTCAATCGGGGAGGACTGAAGCTTTCTTT.

This sequence joins TRBV6-2 or TRBV6-3 and TRBJ2-3; a possible D gene is TRBD1 (5 bases). Germline CDR1 MNHEY, CDR2 SVGEGT. The V end was cut by 2 bases, the J end by 1 base, with 16 bases between. This CDR3 contains 17 residues. The CDR3 loop reads CASSYQTFSTGTDTQYF. The CDR3 DNA follows: TGTGCCAGCAGTTACCAAACCTTTTCGACAGGCACAGATACGCAGTATTTT.